This T cell receptor (beta chain) was recorded in a study of blood T cell repertoires in COVID-19. The data were produced by immunoSEQ multiplex PCR, yet TCRdb's version contains in-frame clones alone and is incomplete. The sample has 300,000 to 350,000 clones; approximately 90% are singletons. Germline lookup yields CDR1 LGHDT and CDR2 YNNKEL (reference sequence). This CDR3 contains 17 residues. Unmatched junction bases numbered 9, after V lost 1 base and J lost 4 bases. The receptor's source is a woman aged 60-75 years with COVID-19, enrolled during active disease. The sequenced sample was peripheral blood. The V call is TRBV3-1 (or the pseudogene TRBV3-2), the J call TRBJ2-1; TRBD1 agrees at 8 bases. The CDR3 sequence: CASSQGTGQGPYNEQFF. The CDR3 coding sequence is TGTGCCAGCAGCCAAGGGACAGGGCAGGGGCCTTACAATGAGCAGTTCTTC.